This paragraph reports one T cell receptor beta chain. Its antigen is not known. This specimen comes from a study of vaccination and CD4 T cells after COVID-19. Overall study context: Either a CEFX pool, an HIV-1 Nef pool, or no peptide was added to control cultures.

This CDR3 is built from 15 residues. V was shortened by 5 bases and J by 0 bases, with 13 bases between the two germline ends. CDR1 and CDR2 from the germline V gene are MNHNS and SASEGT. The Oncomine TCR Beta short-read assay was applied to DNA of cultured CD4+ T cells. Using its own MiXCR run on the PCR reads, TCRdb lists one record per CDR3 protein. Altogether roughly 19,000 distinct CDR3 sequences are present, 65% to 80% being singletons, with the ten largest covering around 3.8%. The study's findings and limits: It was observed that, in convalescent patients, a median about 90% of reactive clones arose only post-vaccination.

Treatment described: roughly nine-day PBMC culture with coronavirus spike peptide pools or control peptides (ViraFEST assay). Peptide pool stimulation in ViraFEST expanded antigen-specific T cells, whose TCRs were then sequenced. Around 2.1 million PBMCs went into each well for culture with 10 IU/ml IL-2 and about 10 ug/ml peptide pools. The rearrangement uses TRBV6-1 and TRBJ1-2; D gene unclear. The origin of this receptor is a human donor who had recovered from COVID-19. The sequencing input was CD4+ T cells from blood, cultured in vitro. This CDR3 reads CASSRTREANYGYTF. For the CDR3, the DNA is TGTGCCAGCAGTAGGACCCGGGAAGCTAACTATGGCTACACCTTC.